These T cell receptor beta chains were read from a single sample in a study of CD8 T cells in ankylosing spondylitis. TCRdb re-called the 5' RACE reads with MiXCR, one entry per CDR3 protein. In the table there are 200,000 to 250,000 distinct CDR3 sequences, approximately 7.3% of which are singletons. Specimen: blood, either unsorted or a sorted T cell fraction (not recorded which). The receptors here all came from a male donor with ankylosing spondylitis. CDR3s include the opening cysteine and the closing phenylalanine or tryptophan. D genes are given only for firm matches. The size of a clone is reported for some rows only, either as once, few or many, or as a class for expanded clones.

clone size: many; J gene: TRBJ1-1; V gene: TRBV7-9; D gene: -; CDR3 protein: CASSSWENTEAFF; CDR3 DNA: TGTGCCAGCAGCTCGTGGGAGAACACTGAAGCTTTCTTT
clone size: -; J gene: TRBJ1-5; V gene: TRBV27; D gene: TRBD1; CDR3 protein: CASSWSRQGDQPQHF; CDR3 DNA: TGTGCCAGCAGTTGGTCCCGACAGGGAGATCAGCCCCAGCATTTT
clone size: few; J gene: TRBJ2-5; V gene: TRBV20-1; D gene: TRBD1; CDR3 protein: CSARGGDRGETQYF; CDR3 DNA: TGCAGTGCTCGAGGAGGGGACAGGGGCGAGACCCAGTACTTC
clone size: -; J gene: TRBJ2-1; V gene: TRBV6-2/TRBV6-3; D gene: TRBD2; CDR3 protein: CASSPLPTSGSNEQFF; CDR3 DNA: TGTGCCAGCAGTCCCCTCCCGACTAGCGGGAGTAATGAGCAGTTCTTC
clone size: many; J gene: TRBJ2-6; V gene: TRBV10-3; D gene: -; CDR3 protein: CAISELGENVLTF; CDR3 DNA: TGTGCCATCAGTGAGCTTGGAGAAAACGTCCTGACTTTC
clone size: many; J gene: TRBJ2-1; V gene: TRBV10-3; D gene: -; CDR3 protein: CAISPRGESLGNEQFF; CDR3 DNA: TGTGCCATCAGTCCCCGGGGAGAGTCCCTGGGGAATGAGCAGTTCTTC
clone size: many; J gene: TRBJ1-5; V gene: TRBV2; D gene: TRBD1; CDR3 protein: CASTRGGTGDNQPQHF; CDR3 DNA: TGTGCCAGCACCCGGGGGGGTACAGGGGACAATCAGCCCCAGCATTTT
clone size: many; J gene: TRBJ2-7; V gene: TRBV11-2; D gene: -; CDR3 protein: CASSLGLGGYEQYF; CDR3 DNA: TGTGCCAGCAGCTTAGGTCTCGGGGGATACGAGCAGTACTTC
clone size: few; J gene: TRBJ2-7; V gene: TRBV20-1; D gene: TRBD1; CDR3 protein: CSAFGQGPYEQYF; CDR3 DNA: TGCAGTGCTTTTGGACAGGGGCCCTACGAGCAGTACTTC
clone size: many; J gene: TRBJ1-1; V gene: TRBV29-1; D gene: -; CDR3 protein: CSAAHREGTEAFF; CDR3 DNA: TGCAGCGCCGCCCACCGGGAGGGAACTGAAGCTTTCTTT
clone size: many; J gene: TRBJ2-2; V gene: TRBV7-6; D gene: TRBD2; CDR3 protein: CASSPGGRGTGELFF; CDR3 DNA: TGTGCCAGCAGCCCGGGGGGGCGAGGCACCGGGGAGCTGTTTTTT
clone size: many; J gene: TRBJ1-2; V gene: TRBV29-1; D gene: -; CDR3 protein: CSVEQQDYGYTF; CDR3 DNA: TGCAGCGTTGAGCAACAGGACTATGGCTACACCTTC
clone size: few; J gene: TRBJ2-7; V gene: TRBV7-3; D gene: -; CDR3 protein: CASSLRRGGSSYEQYF; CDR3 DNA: TGTGCCAGCAGCTTAAGGCGCGGTGGTAGCTCCTACGAGCAGTACTTC
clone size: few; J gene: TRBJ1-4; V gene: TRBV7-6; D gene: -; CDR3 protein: CASSLIPGPREKLFF; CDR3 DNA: TGTGCCAGCAGCCTGATACCGGGACCTCGGGAAAAACTGTTTTTT
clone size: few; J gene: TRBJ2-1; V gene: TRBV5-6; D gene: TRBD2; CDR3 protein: CASSWGSSGRIYEQFF; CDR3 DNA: TGTGCCAGCAGCTGGGGATCTAGCGGGAGGATATATGAGCAGTTCTTC
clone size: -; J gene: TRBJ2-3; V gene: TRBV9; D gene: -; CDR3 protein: CASSATRQARTDTQYF; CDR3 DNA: TGTGCCAGCAGCGCCACCCGGCAGGCCCGCACAGATACGCAGTATTTT
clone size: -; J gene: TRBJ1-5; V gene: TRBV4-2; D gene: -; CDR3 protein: CASSQGRSSNQPQHF; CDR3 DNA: TGTGCCAGCAGCCAAGGGAGGTCTAGCAATCAGCCCCAGCATTTT
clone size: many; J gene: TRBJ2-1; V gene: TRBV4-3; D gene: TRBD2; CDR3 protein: CASSNGRAAYNEQFF; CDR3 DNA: TGCGCCAGCAGCAACGGGAGGGCCGCGTACAATGAGCAGTTCTTC
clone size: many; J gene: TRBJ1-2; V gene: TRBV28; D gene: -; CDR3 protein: CASSLTTEDYGYTF; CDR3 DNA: TGTGCCAGCAGCCTTACGACGGAGGACTATGGCTACACCTTC
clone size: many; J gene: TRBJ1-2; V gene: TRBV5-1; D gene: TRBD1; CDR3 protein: CASSLVGGSDYGYTF; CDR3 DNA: TGCGCCAGCAGCTTGGTAGGGGGCTCGGACTATGGCTACACCTTC
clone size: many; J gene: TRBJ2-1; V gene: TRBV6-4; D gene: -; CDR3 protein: CASSDSYNEQFF; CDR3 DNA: TGTGCCAGCAGTGACAGTTACAATGAGCAGTTCTTC
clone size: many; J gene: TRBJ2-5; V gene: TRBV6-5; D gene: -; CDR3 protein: CASSSRDSELQETQYF; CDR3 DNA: TGTGCCAGCAGTTCCCGCGACAGTGAACTCCAAGAGACCCAGTACTTC
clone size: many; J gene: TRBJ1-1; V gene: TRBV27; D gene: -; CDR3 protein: CASSLIQGRDEAFF; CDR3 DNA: TGTGCCAGCAGTTTAATCCAGGGTCGGGATGAAGCTTTCTTT
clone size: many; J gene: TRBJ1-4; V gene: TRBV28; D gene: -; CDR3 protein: CASSFRRTEEKLFF; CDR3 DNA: TGTGCCAGCAGTTTCCGTCGCACGGAGGAAAAACTGTTTTTT
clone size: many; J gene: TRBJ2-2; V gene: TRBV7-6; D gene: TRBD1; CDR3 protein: CASSITGGNTGELFF; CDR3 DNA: TGTGCCAGCAGCATAACAGGGGGCAACACCGGGGAGCTGTTTTTT
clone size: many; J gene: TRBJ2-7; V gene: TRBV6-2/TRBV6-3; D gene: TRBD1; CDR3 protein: CASSYSEETGTGHYEQYF; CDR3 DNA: TGTGCCAGCAGTTACTCAGAAGAGACCGGGACAGGGCACTACGAGCAGTACTTC
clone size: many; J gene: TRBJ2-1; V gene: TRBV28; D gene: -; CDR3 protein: CASSLISYNEQFF; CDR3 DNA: TGTGCCAGCAGCCTTATCTCCTACAATGAGCAGTTCTTC
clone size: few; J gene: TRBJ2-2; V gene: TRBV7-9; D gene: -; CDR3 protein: CASSLARGGPGELFF; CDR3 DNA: TGTGCCAGCAGCTTAGCCCGAGGGGGACCCGGGGAGCTGTTTTTT
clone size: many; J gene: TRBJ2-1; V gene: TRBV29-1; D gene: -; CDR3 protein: CSVEEAYNEQFF; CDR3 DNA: TGCAGCGTTGAAGAGGCGTACAATGAGCAGTTCTTC
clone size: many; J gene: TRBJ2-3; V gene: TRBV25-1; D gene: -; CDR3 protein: CASSEQDTQYF; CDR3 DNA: TGTGCCAGCAGTGAACAGGATACGCAGTATTTT